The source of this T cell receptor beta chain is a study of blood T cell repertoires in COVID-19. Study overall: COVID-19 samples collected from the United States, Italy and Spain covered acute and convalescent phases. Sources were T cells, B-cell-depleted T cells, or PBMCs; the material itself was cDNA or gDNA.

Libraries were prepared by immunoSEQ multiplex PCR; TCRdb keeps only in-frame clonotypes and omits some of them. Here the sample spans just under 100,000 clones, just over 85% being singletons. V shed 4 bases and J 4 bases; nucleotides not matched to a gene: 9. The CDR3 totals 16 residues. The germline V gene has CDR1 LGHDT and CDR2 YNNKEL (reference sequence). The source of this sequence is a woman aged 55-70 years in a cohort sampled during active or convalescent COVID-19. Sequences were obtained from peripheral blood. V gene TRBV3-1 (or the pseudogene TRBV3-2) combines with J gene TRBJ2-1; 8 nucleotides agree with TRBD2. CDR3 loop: CASSPLGLEVYNEQFF. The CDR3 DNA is TGTGCCAGCAGCCCACTGGGACTAGAGGTATACAATGAGCAGTTCTTC.